The 18 T cell receptor beta chains listed next were all sequenced from one sample in a study of cytomegalovirus exposure and HLA in healthy donors. 13 Jbeta primers and 60 Vbeta primers were used for the PCR. Sequencing was performed with immunoSEQ multiplex PCR; in TCRdb, only in-frame clones are kept and a portion is missing. The profile shows 200,000 to 300,000 clones, around 84% of them singletons. Sequencing was carried out using PBMCs. These receptors were collected from a girl between 2 and 10 years old in good health and CMV-seronegative.

V is TRBV4-1 and J is TRBJ1-1; D is ambiguous. Trimming shortened V by 2 bases and J by 1 base, and 5 bases separated the two germline ends. The CDR3 runs 13 residues. From germline, CDR1 is MGHRA and CDR2 YSYEKL. The CDR3, as DNA: TGCGCCAGCAGCCAAAGAGGGAACACTGAAGCTTTCTTT. Translated, it gives CASSQRGNTEAFF.

The chain links TRBV9 to TRBJ1-1; tentative D call: TRBD1 (5 bases). Germline-derived CDR1 and CDR2 are SGDLS and YYNGEE. Trimming removed 0 bases from V and 8 bases from J, with 14 bases in between. The CDR3 spans 14 residues. This chain's CDR3 is CASSVVDSGQEAFF. The CDR3 DNA is TGTGCCAGCAGCGTAGTGGATTCAGGGCAGGAAGCTTTCTTT.

The chain uses TRBV7-8 and TRBJ2-7; TRBD2 matches 8 bases. The CDR3 runs 17 residues. CDR1 is SGHVS and CDR2 is FQNEAQ in the germline V gene. V lost 2 bases to trimming and J lost 2 bases; unmatched junction nucleotides: 11. The CDR3 here is CASSLSPTSGVAYEQYF. For the CDR3, the DNA is TGTGCCAGCAGCTTATCCCCCACTAGCGGAGTCGCCTACGAGCAGTACTTC.

This clone was seen a handful of times. This sequence joins TRBV11-2 and TRBJ1-2, with D maybe TRBD1 (6 bases). V was pared by 4 bases and J by 4 bases, with 16 bases between. This CDR3 contains 15 residues. From germline, CDR1 is SGHAT and CDR2 FQNNGV. This CDR3 is CASSSYSGQIYGYTF. The CDR3, as DNA: TGTGCCAGCAGCTCCTACTCGGGACAAATCTATGGCTACACCTTC. Using reference TRBV11-2 and TRBJ1-2 for the parts outside the CDR3, the full variable domain is EAGVAQSPRYKIIEKRQSVAFWCNPISGHATLYWYQQILGQGPKLLIQFQNNGVVDDSQLPKDRFSAERLKGVDSTLKIQPAKLEDSAVYLCASSSYSGQIYGYTFGSGTRLTVV.

In DNA form, the CDR3 reads TGTGCCAGCTCACCGGCAGGGGATCTCACGGCCCAGCATTTT. It translates to CASSPAGDLTAQHF. The chain carries TRBV18 and TRBJ1-5; weak D call: TRBD1 (6 bases). Trimming took 3 bases from V and 11 from J, leaving 17 bases between them. Germline V gene sequence: CDR1 KGHSH, CDR2 LQKENI. The CDR3 has 14 residues.

This chain links TRBV30 with TRBJ1-4; D gene unclear. The CDR3 is made up of 16 amino acids. The germline V gene has CDR1 GTSNPN and CDR2 SVGIG (reference sequence). V was trimmed by 0 bases and J by 7 bases, leaving 18 bases between them. This CDR3 is CAWSVQGTGIGEKLFF. In DNA, the CDR3 is TGTGCCTGGAGTGTACAAGGAACGGGGATAGGTGAAAAACTGTTTTTT.

The J gene is TRBJ2-7, the V gene TRBV5-6, with TRBD2 matching 13 bases. This CDR3 contains 17 residues. The V segment lost 3 bases and the J segment 4 bases; nucleotides outside the gene matches: 10. In germline, CDR1 is SGHDT, CDR2 YYEEEE. The CDR3 here is CASSYGLAGERGYEQYF. The DNA of the CDR3 is TGTGCCAGCAGCTATGGACTAGCGGGGGAAAGGGGATACGAGCAGTACTTC.

V gene TRBV5-4 combines with J gene TRBJ2-7; D gene uncertain. The germline V and J ends were trimmed by 3 bases and 4 bases, with 17 bases remaining between them. The CDR3 spans 15 residues. CDR1 is SGHNT and CDR2 is YYREEE in the germline V gene (reference sequence). The CDR3 DNA is TGTGCCAGCAGCTCCTACCTCGCAGGTGGGTACGAGCAGTACTTC. Translated, it gives CASSSYLAGGYEQYF.

The chain links TRBV4-1 to TRBJ1-1; perhaps TRBD1 as D (6 bases). The germline V gene has CDR1 MGHRA and CDR2 YSYEKL. Trimming removed 3 bases at V and 4 bases at J, with 9 bases between. The CDR3 extends over 13 amino acids. CDR3 loop: CASSQGARTEAFF. In DNA form, the CDR3 reads TGCGCCAGCAGCCAGGGGGCGCGCACTGAAGCTTTCTTT.

The genes are TRBV5-1 and TRBJ2-7, with 8 bases fitting TRBD2. V was pared by 2 bases and J by 7 bases, with 8 bases of the junction left unmatched. CDR1 and CDR2 (germline): SGHRS, YFSETQ. The CDR3 consists of 14 residues. In DNA form, the CDR3 reads TGCGCCAGCAGCTTTGCAGGGCCGGGGGGGGAGCAGTACTTC. Its translation is CASSFAGPGGEQYF.

The rearrangement uses TRBV4-1 and TRBJ2-2, with D uncertain. The ends were cut back, 4 bases at V and 0 bases at J, with 12 bases in the middle. The CDR3 contains 16 residues. The germline gives CDR1 MGHRA, CDR2 YSYEKL. The CDR3 DNA follows: TGCGCCAGCAGCCGCACCCGGGTTACGAACACCGGGGAGCTGTTTTTT. Translated: CASSRTRVTNTGELFF.

CDR3 sequence: CASSLSATNEKLFF. Here the CDR3 DNA reads TGCGCCAGCAGCCTCTCTGCAACTAATGAAAAACTGTTTTTT. The V and J genes are TRBV5-1 and TRBJ1-4; no firm D call. Germline-derived CDR1 and CDR2 are SGHRS and YFSETQ. The CDR3 spans 14 residues. With 4 bases removed from V and 0 bases from J, the gap between germline ends came to 7 bases. The complete variable domain, with remaining parts taken from reference TRBV5-1 and TRBJ1-4, reads KAGVTQTPRYLIKTRGQQVTLSCSPISGHRSVSWYQQTPGQGLQFLFEYFSETQRNKGNFPGRFSGRQFSNSRSEMNVSTLELGDSALYLCASSLSATNEKLFFGSGTQLSVL.

The V and J genes are TRBV7-9 and TRBJ2-7; TRBD2 aligns across 10 bases. This CDR3 comprises 16 residues. CDR1 and CDR2 (germline): SEHNR, FQNEAQ (reference sequence). Trimming removed 5 bases from V and 5 bases from J; junction bases left unmatched: 12. The CDR3 spells CASSPPASGRVHEQYF. The CDR3 nucleotides are TGTGCCAGCAGCCCCCCTGCAAGCGGGAGGGTCCACGAGCAGTACTTC. Supplemented by reference TRBV7-9 and TRBJ2-7, the full variable domain reads DTGVSQNPRHKITKRGQNVTFRCDPISEHNRLYWYRQTLGQGPEFLTYFQNEAQLEKSRLLSDRFSAERPKGSFSTLEIQRTEQGDSAMYLCASSPPASGRVHEQYFGPGTRLTVT.

The chain is built from TRBV19 and TRBJ2-3; D ambiguous. The germline V and J ends were trimmed by 5 bases and 2 bases, with 8 bases remaining between them. This CDR3 comprises 13 residues. Per germline, CDR1 LNHDA and CDR2 SQIVND (reference sequence). CDR3 DNA sequence: TGTGCCAGTAGTCACATCAACACAGATACGCAGTATTTT. It is translated as CASSHINTDTQYF.

The rearrangement uses TRBV5-1 and TRBJ1-2; D is undetermined. Germline V gene lookup returns CDR1 SGHRS and CDR2 YFSETQ. The length of the CDR3 is 12 residues. Trimming took 0 bases from V and 4 from J, leaving 4 bases between them. CDR3 loop: CASSLGVYGYTF. The CDR3 region has the DNA TGCGCCAGCAGCTTGGGAGTCTATGGCTACACCTTC.

On this clone itself: The junction departs from germline at one end; a sequencing error may be responsible. CDR3 in DNA: TGTGCCAGCAGCTTAATAGGGCAGGGAAATGAAGAACTGTTTTTT. This sequence encodes CASSLIGQGNEELFF. The chain recombines TRBV7-9 with TRBJ1-4; D might be TRBD1 (5 bases). CDR1 is SEHNR and CDR2 is FQNEAQ in the germline V gene (reference sequence). This CDR3 is built from 15 residues.

This clone was seen a single time. The rearrangement uses TRBV9 and TRBJ1-2; D gene uncertain. In germline, CDR1 is SGDLS, CDR2 YYNGEE. There are 11 residues in the CDR3. V lost 7 bases to trimming and J lost 4 bases, with 8 bases between them. In DNA form, the CDR3 reads TGTGCCAGCGAAAACAGCTATGGCTACACCTTC. Translated, it gives CASENSYGYTF.

V gene TRBV6-1 combines with J gene TRBJ2-1, with 9 bases lining up with TRBD2. In germline, CDR1 is MNHNS, CDR2 SASEGT. The V gene end was trimmed by 6 bases and the J gene end by 10 bases; junction bases not matched to a gene: 7. The CDR3 is 13 amino acids. The CDR3 sequence: CASSQASGGEQFF. The DNA of the CDR3 is TGTGCCAGCAGCCAAGCCAGCGGGGGGGAGCAGTTCTTC.